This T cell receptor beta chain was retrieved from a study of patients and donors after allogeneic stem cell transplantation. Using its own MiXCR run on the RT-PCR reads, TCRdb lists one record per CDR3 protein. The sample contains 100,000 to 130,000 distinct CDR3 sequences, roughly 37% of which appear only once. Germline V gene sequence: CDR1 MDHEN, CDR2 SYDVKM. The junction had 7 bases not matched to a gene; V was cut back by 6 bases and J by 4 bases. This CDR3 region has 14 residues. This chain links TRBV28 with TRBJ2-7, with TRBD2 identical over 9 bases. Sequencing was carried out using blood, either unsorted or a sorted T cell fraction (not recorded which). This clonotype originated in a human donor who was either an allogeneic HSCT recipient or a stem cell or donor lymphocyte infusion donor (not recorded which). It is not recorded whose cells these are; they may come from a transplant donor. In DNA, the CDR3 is TGTGCCAGCAGAGCCGGGACTAGCAGGTACGAGCAGTACTTC. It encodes CASRAGTSRYEQYF.